The TCR beta chain under discussion was sequenced for a study of beta chain features in type 1 diabetes. Turning to the study itself: Patients and healthy donors were similar in age, gender and cell yields.

This clone turned up a few times. Its antigen is undetermined. Reverse transcribing all isolated RNA meant expressed TCRB transcripts were sequenced. Read counts averaged about 3.57 million for samples of naive, central memory and regulatory T cells. Generated by immunoSEQ multiplex PCR, the TCRdb table keeps only in-frame clones and is missing some. Of about 250,000 clones listed, about 11% are singletons. Findings of the study overall: Researchers could not determine here whether HLA type influences TCRB rearrangement. Moderately but significantly shorter TCRB CDR3s were found in Type 1 diabetes patients in all four CD4+ subsets.

Purity of each sorted population was above 98%. Trimming stripped 5 bases from V and 3 bases from J, with 17 bases between. Germline-derived CDR1 and CDR2 are SGHRS and YFSETQ. The CDR3 spans 16 residues. This receptor was taken from a man aged 25-40 years with type 1 diabetes. Sequenced: naive CD4+ T cells from blood. The chain uses TRBV5-1 and TRBJ1-4; D is perhaps TRBD1 (5 bases). As DNA, the CDR3 is TGCGCCAGCAGGTTCGACAGTTCCCCGGCTAATGAAAAACTGTTTTTT. It is translated as CASRFDSSPANEKLFF.